Listed below are T cell receptor beta chains from one sample, sequenced in a study of blood T cell repertoires in COVID-19. The method was immunoSEQ multiplex PCR; TCRdb's version includes in-frame clones alone and lacks a portion of them. The sample has about 350,000 clones, roughly 87% seen once. The sample was PBMCs or T cells enriched from blood (not recorded which). The receptors come from a woman in her twenties or thirties who had recovered from COVID-19. CDR3s include the opening cysteine and the closing phenylalanine or tryptophan. The D gene is left open where the match is weak. Rows may omit the clone size; those that give it use once, few, many or a size class.

cdr3_aa cdr3_nt j_call d_call v_call clone_size
CSASELPGLAGYNEQFF TGCAGTGCTAGTGAGCTACCGGGACTAGCGGGCTACAATGAGCAGTTCTTC TRBJ2-1 TRBD2 TRBV20-1 NA
CARLNPGTGVGTDTQYF TGTGCCAGACTAAATCCCGGGACAGGGGTTGGCACAGATACGCAGTATTTT TRBJ2-3 TRBD1 TRBV2 NA
CAWTVGVNEKLFF TGTGCCTGGACCGTGGGCGTGAATGAAAAACTGTTTTTT TRBJ1-4 NA TRBV30 NA
CATSDQDRGRVNTGELFF TGTGCCACCAGTGATCAGGACAGGGGACGGGTGAACACCGGGGAGCTGTTTTTT TRBJ2-2 TRBD1 TRBV24-1 NA
CASSPRTSGGSNRETQYF TGTGCCAGCAGCCCACGGACTAGCGGGGGGTCCAACCGGGAGACCCAGTACTTC TRBJ2-5 TRBD2 TRBV7-7 NA
CASSKNREGARTDTQYF TGTGCCAGCAGCAAAAATCGCGAGGGGGCGCGCACAGATACGCAGTATTTT TRBJ2-3 NA TRBV21-1 once
CASSIGLTMYGYTF TGTGCCAGTAGTATAGGACTAACAATGTATGGCTACACCTTC TRBJ1-2 NA TRBV19 NA
CATSDSRARGSSNTGELFF TGTGCCACCAGTGATTCTCGAGCGCGGGGGAGTTCGAACACCGGGGAGCTGTTTTTT TRBJ2-2 TRBD2 TRBV24-1 NA
CATSDPGQPKETQYF TGTGCCACCAGTGACCCGGGACAGCCAAAAGAGACCCAGTACTTC TRBJ2-5 TRBD1 TRBV24-1 NA
CASSQGLNTGELFF TGTGCCAGTAGTCAGGGTTTGAACACCGGGGAGCTGTTTTTT TRBJ2-2 NA TRBV19 NA
CASSRDRGMSGELFF TGTGCCAGCAGTAGGGACAGGGGTATGTCCGGGGAGCTGTTTTTT TRBJ2-2 TRBD1 TRBV11-2 NA
CASSLATGEKLFF TGTGCCAGCAGCTTGGCTACGGGTGAAAAACTGTTTTTT TRBJ1-4 NA TRBV5-4 NA
CASSYTGTANYGYTF TGCGCCAGCAGCTATACAGGAACAGCTAACTATGGCTACACCTTC TRBJ1-2 NA TRBV5-1 few
CASSRQGDGYTF TGTGCCAGCAGTCGGCAGGGTGATGGCTACACCTTC TRBJ1-2 NA TRBV27 NA
CASSPFRDQETQYF TGTGCCAGCTCACCGTTCCGGGACCAAGAGACCCAGTACTTC TRBJ2-5 NA TRBV18 NA
CASSLSGAGGGTDTQYF TGTGCCAGCAGTTTATCTGGAGCGGGGGGCGGCACAGATACGCAGTATTTT TRBJ2-3 TRBD2 TRBV27 NA
CASRLDRAFDGYTF TGTGCCAGCAGGCTAGACAGGGCGTTTGATGGCTACACCTTC TRBJ1-2 TRBD1 TRBV28 NA
CASSQDGPGSYGYTF TGCGCCAGCAGCCAAGATGGTCCAGGATCCTATGGCTACACCTTC TRBJ1-2 NA TRBV4-3 NA
CASSVPPGQVVGRNTEAFF TGCGCCAGCAGCGTCCCGCCGGGACAGGTAGTTGGGCGAAACACTGAAGCTTTCTTT TRBJ1-1 TRBD1 TRBV5-1 NA
CAISETRGGYTF TGTGCCATCAGTGAGACCAGGGGTGGCTACACCTTC TRBJ1-2 NA TRBV10-3 NA
CASSLVSGGHHRDKNIQYF TGTGCCAGCAGCTTAGTGTCAGGGGGCCATCATAGGGACAAAAACATTCAGTACTTC TRBJ2-4 TRBD1 TRBV13 NA
CASSAELASNEQFF TGTGCCAGCAGCGCCGAGCTAGCTTCCAATGAGCAGTTCTTC TRBJ2-1 NA TRBV9 NA
CSASSVTSGGRTDTQYF TGCAGTGCTAGTTCCGTGACTAGCGGGGGGCGCACAGATACGCAGTATTTT TRBJ2-3 TRBD2 TRBV20-1 NA
CASSIQGADTEAFF TGTGCCAGTAGTATCCAGGGGGCCGACACTGAAGCTTTCTTT TRBJ1-1 TRBD1 TRBV19 NA
CATSPLGQGSTDTQYF TGTGCCACCAGCCCTCTCGGGCAGGGAAGCACAGATACGCAGTATTTT TRBJ2-3 NA TRBV15 NA
CASSVQGSYEQYF TGTGCCAGCAGCGTCCAGGGCTCCTACGAGCAGTACTTC TRBJ2-7 NA TRBV7-2 NA
CAISDRGRGRTEAFF TGTGCCATCAGTGACCGGGGCAGGGGGCGGACTGAAGCTTTCTTT TRBJ1-1 TRBD1 TRBV10-3 NA
CASSLGVSRGYTF TGTGCCAGCAGCTTAGGCGTGAGCCGTGGCTACACCTTC TRBJ1-2 NA TRBV11-2 NA
CASSEQGARWNSPLHF TGTGCCAGCTCCGAACAGGGGGCACGTTGGAATTCACCCCTCCACTTT TRBJ1-6 TRBD1 TRBV18 NA
CASSVGLGRGTGELFF TGTGCCAGCAGCGTAGGACTGGGAAGGGGCACCGGGGAGCTGTTTTTT TRBJ2-2 NA TRBV9 once
CSVGNRNTEAFF TGCAGCGTTGGTAATAGAAACACTGAAGCTTTCTTT TRBJ1-1 NA TRBV29-1 NA
CTSSPGRLATDEQYF TGTACCAGCTCACCAGGCAGACTAGCGACGGACGAGCAGTACTTC TRBJ2-7 TRBD2 TRBV18 NA
CAWTHAGFGYTF TGTGCCTGGACGCACGCAGGGTTTGGCTACACCTTC TRBJ1-2 NA TRBV30 NA
CASSPPGAPTYEQYF TGTGCCAGCAGCCCCCCAGGGGCACCCACCTACGAGCAGTACTTC TRBJ2-7 NA TRBV3-1/TRBV3-2 NA
CASSSSRGTHNEQFF TGCGCCAGCAGCTCCTCCCGTGGGACACACAATGAGCAGTTCTTC TRBJ2-1 NA TRBV5-1 NA
CASSQDTAGLEQYF TGTGCCAGCAGCCAGGATACGGCGGGCCTCGAGCAGTACTTC TRBJ2-7 NA TRBV3-1/TRBV3-2 once
CASSIGEDTEAFF TGTGCCAGTAGTATAGGGGAGGACACTGAAGCTTTCTTT TRBJ1-1 NA TRBV19 NA
CASSLTGSGGEKLFF TGTGCCAGCAGCTTAACAGGGAGCGGAGGTGAAAAACTGTTTTTT TRBJ1-4 NA TRBV7-2 NA
CASSWGQYNEQFF TGTGCCAGCAGTTGGGGACAGTACAATGAGCAGTTCTTC TRBJ2-1 TRBD1 TRBV27 NA
CASSKTSGTDTQYF TGTGCCAGCAGTAAAACGTCCGGGACAGATACGCAGTATTTT TRBJ2-3 NA TRBV6-2/TRBV6-3 NA
CASSLTQGRNEKLFF TGTGCCAGCAGCTTAACGCAGGGTAGAAATGAAAAACTGTTTTTT TRBJ1-4 NA TRBV7-2 NA
CASSYYRGPYEQYF TGTGCCAGCAGCTATTACAGGGGGCCCTACGAGCAGTACTTC TRBJ2-7 TRBD1 TRBV5-5 NA
CASIRTSGVRELFF TGTGCCAGCATTCGGACTAGCGGGGTTCGGGAGCTGTTTTTT TRBJ2-2 TRBD2 TRBV28 once
CASSSGWARGTSYEQYF TGTGCCAGCAGCTCGGGATGGGCGCGGGGGACCTCCTACGAGCAGTACTTC TRBJ2-7 TRBD2 TRBV28 NA
CASSWKRTGGVQYF TGCGCCAGCAGCTGGAAAAGGACAGGGGGTGTGCAGTACTTC TRBJ2-7 TRBD1 TRBV5-1 NA
CASSVGQSSTDTQYF TGTGCCAGCAGCGTAGGGCAGTCTAGCACAGATACGCAGTATTTT TRBJ2-3 NA TRBV9 NA
CATSPKQGPNSPLHF TGTGCCACCAGCCCGAAGCAGGGCCCAAATTCACCCCTCCACTTT TRBJ1-6 NA TRBV15 few
CASSPEGLATYEQYF TGCGCCAGCAGCCCAGAAGGACTAGCGACCTACGAGCAGTACTTC TRBJ2-7 TRBD2 TRBV5-1 NA
CASRTRDSNPRSYTF TGTGCCAGCAGGACCAGGGACAGCAACCCTCGGAGCTACACCTTC TRBJ1-2 TRBD1 TRBV28 NA
CASSLGRGGAVYEQYF TGTGCCAGCAGCTTAGGCCGCGGGGGGGCCGTCTACGAGCAGTACTTC TRBJ2-7 TRBD2 TRBV11-2 NA
CASHDRGGQPQHF TGTGCCAGCCACGACAGGGGAGGGCAGCCCCAGCATTTT TRBJ1-5 TRBD1 TRBV19 few
CASSSLGQAAGSPLHF TGTGCCAGCAGTTCTCTGGGACAGGCCGCGGGTTCACCCCTCCACTTT TRBJ1-6 TRBD1 TRBV28 NA
CASSTPTRQGIFRSNYGYTF TGTGCCAGCAGCACCCCTACCCGACAGGGAATTTTTCGATCAAACTATGGCTACACCTTC TRBJ1-2 TRBD1 TRBV28 NA